This TCR beta chain was identified in a study of blood T cell repertoires in COVID-19. Study summary: T cells, B-cell-depleted T cells, or PBMCs provided the cDNA or gDNA that served as material.

This table comes from immunoSEQ multiplex PCR, and its TCRdb copy is limited to in-frame clones, with some not included. The table has almost 250,000 clones, more than 75% seen once; the top ten hold around 1.6%. The specimen sequenced was peripheral blood. This receptor was taken from an older woman who had recovered from COVID-19.

DNA for the CDR3: TGTGCCAGCAGCCCGTCCCTTCAGGGGTACACCGGGGAGCTGTTTTTT. Amino acid sequence: CASSPSLQGYTGELFF. V usage is TRBV14 and J usage is TRBJ2-2, with D perhaps matching TRBD1 (6 bases). Trimming cost V 4 bases and J 3 bases, with 15 bases left between them. Germline V gene lookup returns CDR1 SGHDN and CDR2 FVKESK. The CDR3 is 16 amino acids.